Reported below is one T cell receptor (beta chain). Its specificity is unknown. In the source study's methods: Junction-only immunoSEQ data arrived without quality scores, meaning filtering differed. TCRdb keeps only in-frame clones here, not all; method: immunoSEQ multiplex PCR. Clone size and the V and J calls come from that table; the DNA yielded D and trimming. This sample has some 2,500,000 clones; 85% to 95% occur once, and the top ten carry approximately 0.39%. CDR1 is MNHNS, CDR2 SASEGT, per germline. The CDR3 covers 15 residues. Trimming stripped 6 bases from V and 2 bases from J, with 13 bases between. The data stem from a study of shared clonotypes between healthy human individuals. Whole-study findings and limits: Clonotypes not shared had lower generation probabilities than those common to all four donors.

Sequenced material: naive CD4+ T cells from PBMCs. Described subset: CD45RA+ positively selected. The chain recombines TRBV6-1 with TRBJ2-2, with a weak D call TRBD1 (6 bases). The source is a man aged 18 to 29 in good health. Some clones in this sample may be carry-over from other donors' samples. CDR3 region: CASSARDTNTGELFF. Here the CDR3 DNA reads TGTGCCAGCAGCGCCCGGGACACCAACACCGGGGAGCTGTTTTTT.